The T cell receptor (beta chain) described here comes from a study of T-cell memory formation after mild COVID-19. General study findings and limits: Mainly CM and EM harbored the contracting CD4+ clones; mainly EMRA harbored the CD8+ ones. The second-wave clones peaking on day 37 were not confirmed as SARS-CoV-2-specific.

V lost 6 bases, J lost 4 bases, and 16 bases lay in between. The germline gives CDR1 SGHAT, CDR2 FQNNGV. This CDR3 region has 14 residues. Regarding this clonotype: The antigen remains unidentified.

Constant-segment-primed 5'RACE gave TCR alpha and TCR beta cDNA libraries with sample barcodes and UMIs. In TCRdb, the 5' RACE reads were re-called with MiXCR into one record per CDR3 protein. Here the sample spans fewer than 140,000 distinct CDR3 sequences, about a sixth being singletons. This sequence originates from an adult woman who had mild COVID-19 (a few samples of this study predate the infection). Cell type and time point are not known. The chain links TRBV11-2 to TRBJ2-7, with TRBD2 as a possible D gene (6 bases). Sample: PBMCs or a T cell subset sorted from them (not recorded which). The CDR3 DNA reads as TGTGCCAGCAGTCTCGAGGAGGGGAGGTACGAGCAGTACTTC. It encodes CASSLEEGRYEQYF.